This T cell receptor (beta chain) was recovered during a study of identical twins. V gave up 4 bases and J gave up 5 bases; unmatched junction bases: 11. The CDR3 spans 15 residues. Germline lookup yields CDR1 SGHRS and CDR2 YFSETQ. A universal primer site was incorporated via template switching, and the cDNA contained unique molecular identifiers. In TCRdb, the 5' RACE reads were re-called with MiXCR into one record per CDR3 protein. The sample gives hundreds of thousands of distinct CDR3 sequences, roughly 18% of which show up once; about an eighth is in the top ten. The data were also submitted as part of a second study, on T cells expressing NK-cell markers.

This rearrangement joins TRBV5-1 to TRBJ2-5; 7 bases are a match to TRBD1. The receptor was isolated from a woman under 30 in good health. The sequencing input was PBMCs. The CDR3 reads CASSRSGTVGETQYF. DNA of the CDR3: TGCGCCAGCAGCCGCTCCGGGACAGTAGGCGAGACCCAGTACTTC.